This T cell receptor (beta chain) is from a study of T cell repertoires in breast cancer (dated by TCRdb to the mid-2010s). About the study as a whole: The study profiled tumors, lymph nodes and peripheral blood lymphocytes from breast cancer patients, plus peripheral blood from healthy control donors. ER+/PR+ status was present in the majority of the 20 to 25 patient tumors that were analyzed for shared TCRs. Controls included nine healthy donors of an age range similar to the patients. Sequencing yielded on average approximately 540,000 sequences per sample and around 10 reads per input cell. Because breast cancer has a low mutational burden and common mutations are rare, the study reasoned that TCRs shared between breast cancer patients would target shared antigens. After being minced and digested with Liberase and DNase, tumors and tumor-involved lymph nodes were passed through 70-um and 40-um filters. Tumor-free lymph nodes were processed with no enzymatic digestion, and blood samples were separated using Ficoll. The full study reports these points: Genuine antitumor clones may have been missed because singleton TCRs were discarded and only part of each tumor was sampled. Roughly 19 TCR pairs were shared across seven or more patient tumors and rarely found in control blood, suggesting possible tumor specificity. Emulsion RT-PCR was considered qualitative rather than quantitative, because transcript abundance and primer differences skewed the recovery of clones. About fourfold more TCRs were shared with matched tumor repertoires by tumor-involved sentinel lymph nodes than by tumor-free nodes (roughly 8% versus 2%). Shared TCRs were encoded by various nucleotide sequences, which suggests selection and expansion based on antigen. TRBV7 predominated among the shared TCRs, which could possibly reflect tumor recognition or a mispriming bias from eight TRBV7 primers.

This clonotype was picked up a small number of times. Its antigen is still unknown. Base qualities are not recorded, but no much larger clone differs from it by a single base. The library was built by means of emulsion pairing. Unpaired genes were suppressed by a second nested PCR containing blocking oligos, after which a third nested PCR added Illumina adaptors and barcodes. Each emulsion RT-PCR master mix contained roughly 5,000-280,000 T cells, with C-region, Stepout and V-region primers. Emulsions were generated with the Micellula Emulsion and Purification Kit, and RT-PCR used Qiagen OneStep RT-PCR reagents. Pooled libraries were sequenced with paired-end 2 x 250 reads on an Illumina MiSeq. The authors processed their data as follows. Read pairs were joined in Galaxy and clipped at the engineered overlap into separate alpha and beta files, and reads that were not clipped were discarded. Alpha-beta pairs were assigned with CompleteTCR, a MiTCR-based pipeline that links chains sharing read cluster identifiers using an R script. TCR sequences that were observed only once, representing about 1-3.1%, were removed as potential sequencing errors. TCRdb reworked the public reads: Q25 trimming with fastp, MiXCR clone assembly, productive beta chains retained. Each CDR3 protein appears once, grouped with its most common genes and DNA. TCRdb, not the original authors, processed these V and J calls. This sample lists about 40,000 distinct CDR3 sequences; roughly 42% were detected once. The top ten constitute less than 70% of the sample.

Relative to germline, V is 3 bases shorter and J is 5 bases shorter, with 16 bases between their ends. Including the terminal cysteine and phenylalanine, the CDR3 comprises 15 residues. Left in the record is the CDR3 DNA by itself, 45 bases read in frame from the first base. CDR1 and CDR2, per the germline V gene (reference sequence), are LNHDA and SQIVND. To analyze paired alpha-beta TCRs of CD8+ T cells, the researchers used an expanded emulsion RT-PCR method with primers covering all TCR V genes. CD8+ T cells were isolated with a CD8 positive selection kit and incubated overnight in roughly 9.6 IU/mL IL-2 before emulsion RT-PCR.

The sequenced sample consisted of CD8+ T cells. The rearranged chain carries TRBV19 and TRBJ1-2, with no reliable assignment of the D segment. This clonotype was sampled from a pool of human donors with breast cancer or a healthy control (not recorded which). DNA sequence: TGTGCCAGTAGTATTCCCCAGAGAATGGGGTATGGCTACACCTTC. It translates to CASSIPQRMGYGYTF.